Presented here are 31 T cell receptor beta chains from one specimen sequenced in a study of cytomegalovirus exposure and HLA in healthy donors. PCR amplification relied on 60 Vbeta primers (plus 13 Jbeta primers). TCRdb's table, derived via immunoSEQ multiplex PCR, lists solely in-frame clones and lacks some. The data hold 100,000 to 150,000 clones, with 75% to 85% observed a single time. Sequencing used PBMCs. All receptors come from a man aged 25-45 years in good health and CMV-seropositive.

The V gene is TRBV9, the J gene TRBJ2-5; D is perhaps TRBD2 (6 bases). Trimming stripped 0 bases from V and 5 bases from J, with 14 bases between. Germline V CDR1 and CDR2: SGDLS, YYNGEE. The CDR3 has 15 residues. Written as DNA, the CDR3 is TGTGCCAGCAGCGTAGGGAGGGCCGATACGGAGACCCAGTACTTC. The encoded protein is CASSVGRADTETQYF.

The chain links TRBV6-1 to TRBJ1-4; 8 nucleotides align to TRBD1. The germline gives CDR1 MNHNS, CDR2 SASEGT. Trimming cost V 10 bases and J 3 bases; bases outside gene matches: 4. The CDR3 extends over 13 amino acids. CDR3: CATQGAANEKLFF. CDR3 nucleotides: TGTGCCACCCAGGGGGCAGCTAATGAAAAACTGTTTTTT.

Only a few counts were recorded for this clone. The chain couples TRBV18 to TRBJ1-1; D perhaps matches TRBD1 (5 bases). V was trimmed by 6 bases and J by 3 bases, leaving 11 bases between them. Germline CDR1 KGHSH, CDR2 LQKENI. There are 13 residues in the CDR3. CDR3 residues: CASSRETDTEAFF. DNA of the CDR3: TGTGCCAGCTCCCGGGAGACAGACACTGAAGCTTTCTTT.

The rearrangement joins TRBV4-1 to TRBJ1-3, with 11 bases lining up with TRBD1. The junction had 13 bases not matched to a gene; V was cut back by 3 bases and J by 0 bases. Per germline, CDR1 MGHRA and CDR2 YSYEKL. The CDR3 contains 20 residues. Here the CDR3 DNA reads TGCGCCAGCAGCCACCCAGGGGACAGGGGGTACCGAAGCTCTGGAAACACCATATATTTT. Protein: CASSHPGDRGYRSSGNTIYF.

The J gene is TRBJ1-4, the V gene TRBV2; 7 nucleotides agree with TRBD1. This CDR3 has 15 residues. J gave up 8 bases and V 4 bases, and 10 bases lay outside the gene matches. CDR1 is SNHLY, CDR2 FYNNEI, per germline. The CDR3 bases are TGTGCCAGCAGTGGTACCGGGACAGTGGGCGAAAAACTGTTTTTT. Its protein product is CASSGTGTVGEKLFF.

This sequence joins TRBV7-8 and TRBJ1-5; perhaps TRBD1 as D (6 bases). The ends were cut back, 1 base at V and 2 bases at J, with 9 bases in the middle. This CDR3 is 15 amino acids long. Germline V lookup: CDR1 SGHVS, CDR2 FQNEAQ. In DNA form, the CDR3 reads TGTGCCAGCAGCTTAGTCCCAGGGGGCAATCAGCCCCAGCATTTT. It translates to CASSLVPGGNQPQHF.

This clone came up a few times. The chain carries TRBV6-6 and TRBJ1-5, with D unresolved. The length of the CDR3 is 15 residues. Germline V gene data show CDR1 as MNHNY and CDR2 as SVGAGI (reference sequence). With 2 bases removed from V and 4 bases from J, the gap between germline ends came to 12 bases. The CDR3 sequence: CASSYPVELNQPQHF. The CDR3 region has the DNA TGTGCCAGCAGTTACCCTGTTGAACTGAATCAGCCCCAGCATTTT.

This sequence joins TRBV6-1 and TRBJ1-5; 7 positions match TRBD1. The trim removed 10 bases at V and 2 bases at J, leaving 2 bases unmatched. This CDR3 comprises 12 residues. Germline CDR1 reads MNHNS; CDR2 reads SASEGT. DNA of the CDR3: TGTGCCATCGGACAGGGCAATCAGCCCCAGCATTTT. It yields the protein CAIGQGNQPQHF.

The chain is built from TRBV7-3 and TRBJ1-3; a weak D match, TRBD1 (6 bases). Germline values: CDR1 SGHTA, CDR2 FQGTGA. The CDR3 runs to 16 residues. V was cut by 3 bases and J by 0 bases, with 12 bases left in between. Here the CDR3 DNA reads TGTGCCAGCAGCTTTCAGGGGCCTGGCTCTGGAAACACCATATATTTT. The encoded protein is CASSFQGPGSGNTIYF.

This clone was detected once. CDR3 region: CASSQRTGDGYTF. The DNA of the CDR3 is TGCGCCAGCAGCCAAAGGACAGGGGATGGCTACACCTTC. This chain joins TRBV4-1 and TRBJ1-2, with 9 bases fitting TRBD1. CDR3 length: 13 residues. Germline CDR1 and CDR2: MGHRA and YSYEKL. The V gene end was trimmed by 2 bases and the J gene end by 6 bases; junction bases not matched to a gene: 1.

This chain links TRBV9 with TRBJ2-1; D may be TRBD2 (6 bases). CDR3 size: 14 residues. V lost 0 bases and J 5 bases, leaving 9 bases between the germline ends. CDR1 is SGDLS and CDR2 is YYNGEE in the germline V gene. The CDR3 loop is CASSVDAGNNEQFF. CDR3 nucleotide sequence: TGTGCCAGCAGCGTAGATGCGGGAAACAATGAGCAGTTCTTC.

Here the CDR3 DNA reads TGTGCCAGCAGTGGGCAGGGGGCTCCGTGGGCCGGGCAGTACTTC. Protein sequence: CASSGQGAPWAGQYF. This sequence joins TRBV25-1 and TRBJ2-7; the match to TRBD1 covers 8 bases. The CDR3 runs to 15 residues. Trimming removed 4 bases from V and 9 bases from J; junction bases left unmatched: 14. Germline loops: CDR1 MGHDK, CDR2 SYGVNS.

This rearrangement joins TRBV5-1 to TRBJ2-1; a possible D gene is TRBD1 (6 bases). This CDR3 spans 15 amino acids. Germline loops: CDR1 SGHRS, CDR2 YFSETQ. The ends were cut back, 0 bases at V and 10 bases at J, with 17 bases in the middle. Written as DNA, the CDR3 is TGCGCCAGCAGCTTGGGGGGGCTATCAATAGGGGAGCAGTTCTTC. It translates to CASSLGGLSIGEQFF.

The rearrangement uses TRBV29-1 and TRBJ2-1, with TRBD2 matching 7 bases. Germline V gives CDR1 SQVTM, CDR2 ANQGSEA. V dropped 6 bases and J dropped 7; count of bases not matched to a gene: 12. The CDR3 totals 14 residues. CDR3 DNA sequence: TGCAGCGTGGGGAGGGCAGGCGATGGAAATGAGCAGTTCTTC. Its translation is CSVGRAGDGNEQFF.

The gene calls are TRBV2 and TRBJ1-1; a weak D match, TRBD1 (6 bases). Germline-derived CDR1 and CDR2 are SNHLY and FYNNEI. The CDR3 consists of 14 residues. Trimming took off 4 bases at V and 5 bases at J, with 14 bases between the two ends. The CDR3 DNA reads TGTGCCAGCAGTGCGGGGGGCGCGGGGACTGAAGCTTTCTTT. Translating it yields CASSAGGAGTEAFF.

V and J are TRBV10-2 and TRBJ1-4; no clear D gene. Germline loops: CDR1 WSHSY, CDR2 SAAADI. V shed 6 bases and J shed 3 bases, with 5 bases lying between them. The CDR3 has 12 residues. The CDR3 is CASSTANEKLFF. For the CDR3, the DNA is TGCGCCAGCAGCACAGCTAATGAAAAACTGTTTTTT.

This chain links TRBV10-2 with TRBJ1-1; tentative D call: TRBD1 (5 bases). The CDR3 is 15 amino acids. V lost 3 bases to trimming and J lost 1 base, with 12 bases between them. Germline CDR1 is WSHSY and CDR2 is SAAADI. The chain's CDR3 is CASSDPYTGNTEAFF. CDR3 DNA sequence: TGCGCCAGCAGTGACCCATATACAGGGAACACTGAAGCTTTCTTT.

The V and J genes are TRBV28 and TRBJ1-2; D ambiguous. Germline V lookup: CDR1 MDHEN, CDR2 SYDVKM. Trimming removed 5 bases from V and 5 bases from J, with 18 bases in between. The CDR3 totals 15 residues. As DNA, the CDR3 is TGTGCCAGCAGTCCCCGTGCACGCCGAACTTATGGCTACACCTTC. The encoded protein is CASSPRARRTYGYTF.

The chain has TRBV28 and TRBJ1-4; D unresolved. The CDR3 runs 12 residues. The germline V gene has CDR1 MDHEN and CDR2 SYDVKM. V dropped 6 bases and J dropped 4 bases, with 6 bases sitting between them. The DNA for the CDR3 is TGTGCCAGCAGGGTCGGTAATGAAAAACTGTTTTTT. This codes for CASRVGNEKLFF.

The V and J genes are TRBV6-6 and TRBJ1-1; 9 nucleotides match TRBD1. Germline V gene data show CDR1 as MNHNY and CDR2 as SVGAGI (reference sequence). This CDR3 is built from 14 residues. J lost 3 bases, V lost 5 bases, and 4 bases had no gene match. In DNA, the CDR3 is TGTGCCAGCAGTGCCTGGACAGGGGACACTGAAGCTTTCTTT. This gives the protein CASSAWTGDTEAFF.

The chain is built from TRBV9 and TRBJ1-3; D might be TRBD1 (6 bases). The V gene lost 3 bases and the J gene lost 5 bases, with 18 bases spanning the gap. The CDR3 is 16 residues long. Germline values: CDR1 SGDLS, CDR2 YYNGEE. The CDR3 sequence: CASSAEDSLWRNTIYF. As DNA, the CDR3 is TGTGCCAGCAGCGCCGAGGACAGCCTCTGGAGAAACACCATATATTTT.

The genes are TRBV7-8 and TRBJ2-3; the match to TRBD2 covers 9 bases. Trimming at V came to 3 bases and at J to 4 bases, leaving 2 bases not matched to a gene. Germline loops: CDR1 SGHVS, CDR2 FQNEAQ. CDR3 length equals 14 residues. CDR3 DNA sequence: TGTGCCAGCAGCTTTAGACTAGCGGCAGATACGCAGTATTTT. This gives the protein CASSFRLAADTQYF.

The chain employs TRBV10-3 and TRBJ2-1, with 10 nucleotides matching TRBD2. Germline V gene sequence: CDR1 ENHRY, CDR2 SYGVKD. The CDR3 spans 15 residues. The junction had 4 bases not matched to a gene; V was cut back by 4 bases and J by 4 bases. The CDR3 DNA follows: TGTGCCATCAGTGGACCTAGCGGGAGATACAATGAGCAGTTCTTC. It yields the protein CAISGPSGRYNEQFF.

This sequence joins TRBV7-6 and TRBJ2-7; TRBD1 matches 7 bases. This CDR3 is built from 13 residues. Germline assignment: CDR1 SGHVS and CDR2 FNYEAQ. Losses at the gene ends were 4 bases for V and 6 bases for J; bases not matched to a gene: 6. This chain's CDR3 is CASSYRRDSEQYF. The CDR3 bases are TGTGCCAGCAGCTACCGTAGGGACAGCGAGCAGTACTTC.

The CDR3 spells CASSYTGQGSQYF. CDR3 DNA sequence: TGTGCCAGCTCATATACGGGACAGGGGTCCCAGTACTTC. V and J are TRBV18 and TRBJ2-5, with 10 bases identical to TRBD1. Germline assignment: CDR1 KGHSH and CDR2 LQKENI. After removal of 5 bases from V and 9 bases from J, the junction contained 6 bases not matched to a gene. The CDR3 runs 13 residues.

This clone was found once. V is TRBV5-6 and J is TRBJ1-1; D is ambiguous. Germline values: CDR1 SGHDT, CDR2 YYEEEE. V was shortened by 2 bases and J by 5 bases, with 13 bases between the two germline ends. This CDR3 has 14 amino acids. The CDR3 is CASSLSGSGTEAFF. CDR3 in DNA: TGTGCCAGCAGCTTATCGGGGTCTGGGACTGAAGCTTTCTTT.

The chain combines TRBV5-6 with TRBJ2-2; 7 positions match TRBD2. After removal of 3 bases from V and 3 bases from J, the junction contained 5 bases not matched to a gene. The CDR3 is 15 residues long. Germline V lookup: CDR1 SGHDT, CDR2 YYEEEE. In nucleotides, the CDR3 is TGTGCCAGCAGCTCGACGGGACTATACACCGGGGAGCTGTTTTTT. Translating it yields CASSSTGLYTGELFF.

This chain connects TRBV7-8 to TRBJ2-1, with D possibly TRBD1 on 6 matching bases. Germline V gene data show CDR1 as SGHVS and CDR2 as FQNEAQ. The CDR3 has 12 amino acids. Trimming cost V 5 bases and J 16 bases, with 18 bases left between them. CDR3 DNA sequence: TGTGCCAGCAGCCACAGACAGGAGGCCGATTTCTTC. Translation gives CASSHRQEADFF.

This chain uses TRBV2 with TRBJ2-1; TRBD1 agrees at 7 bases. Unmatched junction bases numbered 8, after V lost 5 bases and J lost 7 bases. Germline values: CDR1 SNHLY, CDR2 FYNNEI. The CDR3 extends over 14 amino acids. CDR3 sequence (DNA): TGTGCCAGCAGTACTACAGGGGCGTGGAATGAGCAGTTCTTC. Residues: CASSTTGAWNEQFF.

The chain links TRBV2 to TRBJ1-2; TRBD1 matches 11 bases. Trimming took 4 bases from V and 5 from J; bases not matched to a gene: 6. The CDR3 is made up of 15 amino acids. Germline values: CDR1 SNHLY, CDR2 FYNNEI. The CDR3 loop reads CASSAGTGGFYGYTF. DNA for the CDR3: TGTGCCAGCAGTGCCGGGACAGGGGGATTTTATGGCTACACCTTC.

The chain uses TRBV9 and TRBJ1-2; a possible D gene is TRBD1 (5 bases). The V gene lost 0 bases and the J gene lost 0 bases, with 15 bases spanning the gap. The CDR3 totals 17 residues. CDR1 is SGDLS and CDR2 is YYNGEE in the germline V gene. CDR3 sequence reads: CASSVATEPHSNYGYTF. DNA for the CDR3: TGTGCCAGCAGCGTAGCGACAGAACCCCACTCTAACTATGGCTACACCTTC.